This TCR beta chain emerged from a study of identical twins. TCRdb recomputed calls from the 5' RACE reads with MiXCR, one row per CDR3 protein. This sample has fewer than 250,000 distinct CDR3 sequences, with 6% to 9% found just once. Findings and caveats of the study: Where beta out-of-frame sequences were concerned, excess twin sharing was weaker. Out-of-frame TCR alpha sharing in monozygotic twins exceeded recombination model predictions. Carriage of fewer insertions was seen in abundant cord blood beta clonotypes, whereas memory repertoires showed none.

Per the germline V gene, CDR1 is MNHNS and CDR2 is SASEGT. The length of the CDR3 is 14 residues. V lost 8 bases to trimming and J lost 1 base; unmatched junction nucleotides: 5. As concerns this clonotype: Its antigen is unidentified.

The same specimen was also included in a second study, on yellow fever vaccine responses in identical twins.

The rearrangement joins TRBV6-1 to TRBJ2-4; 7 nucleotides agree with TRBD2. The sequence was obtained from a woman aged 18 to 35 in good health. Sequenced input: memory (CD45RO+) T cells sorted from blood. The CDR3 here is CASRGGLAKNIQYF. The CDR3 nucleotides are TGTGCCAGCCGCGGGGGTCTCGCCAAAAACATTCAGTACTTC.